Listed here are 4 T cell receptor beta chains from one sample, sequenced in a study of blood T cell repertoires in COVID-19. Clones were read by immunoSEQ multiplex PCR, and TCRdb kept only the in-frame ones, dropping some. The sample contains around 82,000 clones, 90% of which appear only once. The source material was peripheral blood. The receptors shown here come from a human donor in a cohort sampled during active COVID-19.

This clone was found once. The CDR3 is CASSLVRAGSTEAFF. In DNA, the CDR3 is TGTGCCAGCAGCTTAGTACGGGCCGGGAGCACTGAAGCTTTCTTT. The J gene is TRBJ1-1, the V gene TRBV11-2; D is unclear. This CDR3 is built from 15 residues. Trimming removed 1 base from V and 4 bases from J, with 13 bases in between. The germline gives CDR1 SGHAT, CDR2 FQNNGV.

The rearrangement joins TRBV29-1 to TRBJ2-1; 9 positions match TRBD1. CDR3 length: 13 residues. V shed 8 bases and J 4 bases; nucleotides not matched to a gene: 6. CDR1 SQVTM and CDR2 ANQGSEA come from the germline V gene. The CDR3 region is CSTTGQGYNEQFF. CDR3 sequence (DNA): TGCAGCACGACAGGACAGGGGTACAATGAGCAGTTCTTC.

The V and J genes are TRBV5-1 and TRBJ2-6; TRBD1 matches 7 bases. This CDR3 contains 16 residues. The J segment lost 2 bases and the V segment lost 4 bases, leaving 6 bases of the junction unmatched. CDR1 and CDR2 from the germline V gene are SGHRS and YFSETQ. The DNA for the CDR3 is TGCGCCAGCAGCCTTGACAGGGTTGCTGGGGCCAACGTCCTGACTTTC. Translation: CASSLDRVAGANVLTF.

V and J are TRBV6-1 and TRBJ2-5; 15 bases fit TRBD2. After removal of 4 bases from V and 7 bases from J, the junction contained 7 bases not matched to a gene. CDR1 and CDR2 (germline): MNHNS, SASEGT. This CDR3 contains 16 residues. The CDR3 coding sequence is TGTGCCAGCAGTGCCGGACTAGCGGGGGGGCCTGGGACCCAGTACTTC. Translating gives CASSAGLAGGPGTQYF.